This note documents a single T cell receptor beta chain sequence. Its target is not known. The data belong to a study of cytomegalovirus exposure and HLA in healthy donors. The PCR was carried out with 60 Vbeta primers and 13 Jbeta primers. Sequencing was performed with immunoSEQ multiplex PCR; in TCRdb, only in-frame clones are kept and a portion is missing. The sample yields over 150,000 clones, 70% to 80% seen once. Study conclusions and caveats: With DRB1 most and HLA-C fewest, TCR association rates differed between HLA loci in a later analysis. Being productive about 87% or about 30% of the time was typical of most TCR beta V segments in an earlier analysis. A classifier reportedly called cytomegalovirus status with high sensitivity and specificity. An analysis that came later showed most CMV-associated TCR beta chains appearing HLA-restricted.

Sequencing was performed on PBMCs. The TCR was taken from a man between 60 and 70 years old in good health and CMV-seronegative.

The CDR3 DNA sequence: TGTGCTAGTGGTTTTGAACCATTGACTAGCGGGAGATCGGCTATGGAGCAGTTCTTC. Protein: CASGFEPLTSGRSAMEQFF. The chain is built from TRBV12-5 and TRBJ2-1, with 12 bases lining up with TRBD2. CDR3 length: 19 amino acids. Germline values: CDR1 LGHNT, CDR2 FRNRAP. The junction had 19 bases not matched to a gene; V was cut back by 3 bases and J by 10 bases.